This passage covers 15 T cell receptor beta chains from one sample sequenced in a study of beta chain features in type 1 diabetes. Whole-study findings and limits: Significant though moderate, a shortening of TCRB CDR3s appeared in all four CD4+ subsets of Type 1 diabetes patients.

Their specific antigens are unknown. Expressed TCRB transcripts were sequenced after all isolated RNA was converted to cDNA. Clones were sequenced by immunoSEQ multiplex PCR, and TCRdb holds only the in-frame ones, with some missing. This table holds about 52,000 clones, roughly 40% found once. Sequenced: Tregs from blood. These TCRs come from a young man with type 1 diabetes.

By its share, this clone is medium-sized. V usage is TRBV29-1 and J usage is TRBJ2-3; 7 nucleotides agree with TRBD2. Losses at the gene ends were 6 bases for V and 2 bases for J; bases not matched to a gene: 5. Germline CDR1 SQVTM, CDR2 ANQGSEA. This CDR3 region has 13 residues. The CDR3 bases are TGCAGCGTCCCTAGCGGCACCACAGATACGCAGTATTTT. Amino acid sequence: CSVPSGTTDTQYF.

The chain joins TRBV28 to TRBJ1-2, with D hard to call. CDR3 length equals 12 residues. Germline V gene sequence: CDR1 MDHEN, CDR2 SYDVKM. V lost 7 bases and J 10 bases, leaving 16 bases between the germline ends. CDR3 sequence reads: CASTVRSGNYTF. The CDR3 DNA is TGTGCCAGCACAGTACGGAGCGGAAACTACACCTTC.

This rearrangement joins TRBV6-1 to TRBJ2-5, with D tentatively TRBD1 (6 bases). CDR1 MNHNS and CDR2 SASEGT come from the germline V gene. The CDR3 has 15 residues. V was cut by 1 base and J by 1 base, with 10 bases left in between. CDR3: CASSEVGGFQETQYF. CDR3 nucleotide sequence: TGTGCCAGCAGTGAAGTAGGGGGTTTCCAAGAGACCCAGTACTTC.

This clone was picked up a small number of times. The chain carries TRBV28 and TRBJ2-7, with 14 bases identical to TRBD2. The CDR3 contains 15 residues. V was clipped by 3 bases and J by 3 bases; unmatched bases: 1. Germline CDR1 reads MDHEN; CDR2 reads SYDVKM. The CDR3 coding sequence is TGTGCCAGCAGTTTGGGGACTAGCGGGAGCTACGAGCAGTACTTC. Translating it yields CASSLGTSGSYEQYF.

CDR3 region: CASSVGTGGFSTEAFF. In nucleotides, the CDR3 is TGTGCCAGCAGCGTGGGGACAGGGGGCTTCAGCACTGAAGCTTTCTTT. The genes are TRBV9 and TRBJ1-1; TRBD1 matches 12 bases. V gave up 2 bases and J gave up 4 bases; unmatched junction bases: 6. Germline lookup yields CDR1 SGDLS and CDR2 YYNGEE. This CDR3 region has 16 residues.

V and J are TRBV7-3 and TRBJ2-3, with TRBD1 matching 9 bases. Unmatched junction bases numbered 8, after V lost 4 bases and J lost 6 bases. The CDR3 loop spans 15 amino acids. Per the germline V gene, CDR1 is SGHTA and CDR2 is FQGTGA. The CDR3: CASSSDRGSADTQYF. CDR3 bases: TGTGCCAGCAGCTCGGACAGGGGTTCGGCCGATACGCAGTATTTT.

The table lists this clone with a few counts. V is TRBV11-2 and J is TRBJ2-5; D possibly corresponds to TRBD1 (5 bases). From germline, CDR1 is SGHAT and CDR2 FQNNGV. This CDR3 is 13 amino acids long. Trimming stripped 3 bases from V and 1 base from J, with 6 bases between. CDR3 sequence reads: CASSFGAQETQYF. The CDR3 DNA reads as TGTGCCAGCAGCTTTGGGGCCCAAGAGACCCAGTACTTC.

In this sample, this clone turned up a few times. In DNA, the CDR3 is TGTGCCATCAGTGATTGGGGGGGGAGCTCTGGGGCCAACGTCCTGACTTTC. Amino acids: CAISDWGGSSGANVLTF. The chain carries TRBV10-3 and TRBJ2-6; TRBD2 matches 7 bases. From germline, CDR1 is ENHRY and CDR2 SYGVKD. Trimming removed 3 bases from V and 0 bases from J; junction bases left unmatched: 5. This CDR3 region has 17 residues.

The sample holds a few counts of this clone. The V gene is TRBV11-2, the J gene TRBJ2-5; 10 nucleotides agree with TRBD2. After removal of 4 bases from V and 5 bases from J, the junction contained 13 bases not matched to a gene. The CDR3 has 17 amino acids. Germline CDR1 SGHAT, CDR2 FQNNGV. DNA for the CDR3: TGTGCCAGCAGCTCGACCCCCCTAGCGGGAGCGGGGGAGACCCAGTACTTC. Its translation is CASSSTPLAGAGETQYF.

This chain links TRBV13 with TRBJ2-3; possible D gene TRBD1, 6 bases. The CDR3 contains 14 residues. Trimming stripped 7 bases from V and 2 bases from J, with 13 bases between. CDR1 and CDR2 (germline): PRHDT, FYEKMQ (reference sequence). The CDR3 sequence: CASKAQGFTDTQYF. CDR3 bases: TGTGCCAGCAAGGCTCAGGGGTTCACAGATACGCAGTATTTT.

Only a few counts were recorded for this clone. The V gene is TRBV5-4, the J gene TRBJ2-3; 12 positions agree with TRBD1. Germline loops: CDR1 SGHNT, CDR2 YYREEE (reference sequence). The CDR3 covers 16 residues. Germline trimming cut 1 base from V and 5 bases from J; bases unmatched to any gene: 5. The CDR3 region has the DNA TGTGCCAGCAGCTTGCCGGGACAGGGGGCTCAAGATACGCAGTATTTT. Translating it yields CASSLPGQGAQDTQYF.

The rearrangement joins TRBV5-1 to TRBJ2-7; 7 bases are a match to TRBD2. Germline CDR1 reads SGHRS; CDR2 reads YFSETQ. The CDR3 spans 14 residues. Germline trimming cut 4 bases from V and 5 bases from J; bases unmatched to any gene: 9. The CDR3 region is CASSLQGGPHEQYF. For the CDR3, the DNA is TGCGCCAGCAGCCTCCAGGGAGGGCCCCACGAGCAGTACTTC.

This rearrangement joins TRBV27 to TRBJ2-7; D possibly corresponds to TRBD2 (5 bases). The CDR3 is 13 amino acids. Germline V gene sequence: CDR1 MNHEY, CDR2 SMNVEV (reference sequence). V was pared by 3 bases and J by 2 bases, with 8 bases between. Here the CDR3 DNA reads TGTGCCAGCAGTTTCTCGAGGGCCTACGAGCAGTACTTC. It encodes CASSFSRAYEQYF.

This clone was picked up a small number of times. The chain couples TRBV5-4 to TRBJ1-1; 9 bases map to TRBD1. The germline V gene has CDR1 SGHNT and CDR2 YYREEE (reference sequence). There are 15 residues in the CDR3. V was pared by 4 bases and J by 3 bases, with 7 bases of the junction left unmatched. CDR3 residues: CASSPGDRAHTEAFF. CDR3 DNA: TGTGCCAGCAGCCCGGGGGACAGGGCCCACACTGAAGCTTTCTTT.

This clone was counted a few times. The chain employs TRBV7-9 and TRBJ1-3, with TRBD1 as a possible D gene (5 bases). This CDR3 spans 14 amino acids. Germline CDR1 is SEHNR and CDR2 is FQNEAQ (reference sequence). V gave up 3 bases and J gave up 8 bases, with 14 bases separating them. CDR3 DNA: TGTGCCAGCAGCTTTTGGCAGGGTCAAGACACCATATATTTT. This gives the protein CASSFWQGQDTIYF.